This T cell receptor (beta chain) was retrieved from a study of naive and memory T cell subsets. Overall study findings and caveats: This RNA-based method may be sensitive to activation-related transcript changes.

The SP2 primer and nested alpha and beta constant region primers amplified ligated cDNA in four rounds. Alpha and beta constant region primers primed reverse transcription for blood and skin samples. MiXCR, run by TCRdb on the UMI-ligation and nested PCR reads, gives a single entry per CDR3 protein. The repertoire has some 26,000 distinct CDR3 sequences, around 5% of them found once; the top ten carry roughly 7.1%. This clonotype was observed many times. Its antigen is as yet unknown. The germline gives CDR1 SGHDT, CDR2 YYEEEE. The V end lost 0 bases, the J end lost 2 bases, and 18 bases lay between the germline ends. The CDR3 runs 17 residues. TCR cDNA received a 3' ligated oligonucleotide that carried a UMI. Whole blood, 2.5 ml, came from adult healthy volunteers. Cells were not sorted; total RNA input targeted about 1 to 1000 ng.

Sequencing was performed on blood. The sequence was obtained from an adult in good health. The rearrangement joins TRBV5-6 to TRBJ2-7; tentatively, D is TRBD1 or TRBD2 (6 bases each). This chain's CDR3 is CASSLDGGGTLTYEQYF. CDR3 DNA: TGTGCCAGCAGCTTGGACGGCGGAGGGACATTGACCTACGAGCAGTACTTC.